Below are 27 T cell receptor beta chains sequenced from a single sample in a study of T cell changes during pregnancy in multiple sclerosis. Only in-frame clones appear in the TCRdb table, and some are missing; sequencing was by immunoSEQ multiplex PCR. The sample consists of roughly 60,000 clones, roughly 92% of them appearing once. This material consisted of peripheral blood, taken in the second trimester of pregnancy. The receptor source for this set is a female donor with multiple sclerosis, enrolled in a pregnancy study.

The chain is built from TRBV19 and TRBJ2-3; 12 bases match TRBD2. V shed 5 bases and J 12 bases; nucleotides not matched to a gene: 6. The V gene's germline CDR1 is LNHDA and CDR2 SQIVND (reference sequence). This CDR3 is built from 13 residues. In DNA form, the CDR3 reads TGTGCCAGTAGTGCCGGACTAGCGGGACTTCAGTATTTT. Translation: CASSAGLAGLQYF.

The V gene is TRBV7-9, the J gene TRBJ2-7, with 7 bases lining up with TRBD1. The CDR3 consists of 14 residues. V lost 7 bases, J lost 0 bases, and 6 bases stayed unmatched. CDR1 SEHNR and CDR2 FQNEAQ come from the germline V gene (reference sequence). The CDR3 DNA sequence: TGTGCCAGCATAAAGACAGGGAGCTCCTACGAGCAGTACTTC. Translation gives CASIKTGSSYEQYF.

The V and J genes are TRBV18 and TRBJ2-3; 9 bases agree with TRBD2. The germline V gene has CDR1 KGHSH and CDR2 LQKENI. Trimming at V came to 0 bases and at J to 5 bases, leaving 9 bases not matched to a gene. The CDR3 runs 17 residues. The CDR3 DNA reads TGTGCCAGCTCACCACCGTTCCTAGCGGGATTCGGAGATACGCAGTATTTT. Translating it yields CASSPPFLAGFGDTQYF.

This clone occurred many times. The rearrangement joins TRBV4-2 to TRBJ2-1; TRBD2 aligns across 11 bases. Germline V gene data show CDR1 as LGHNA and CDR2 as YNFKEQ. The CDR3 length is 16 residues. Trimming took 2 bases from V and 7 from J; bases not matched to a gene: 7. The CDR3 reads CASSQNLAGGLNEQFF. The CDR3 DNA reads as TGTGCCAGCAGCCAAAATCTAGCGGGAGGTCTGAATGAGCAGTTCTTC.

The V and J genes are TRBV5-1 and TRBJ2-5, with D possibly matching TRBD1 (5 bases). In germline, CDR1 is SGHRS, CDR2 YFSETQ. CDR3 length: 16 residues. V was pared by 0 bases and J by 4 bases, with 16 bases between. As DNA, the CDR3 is TGCGCCAGCAGCTTGGGCGTTCAAGGGGTGGTAGAGACCCAGTACTTC. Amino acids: CASSLGVQGVVETQYF.

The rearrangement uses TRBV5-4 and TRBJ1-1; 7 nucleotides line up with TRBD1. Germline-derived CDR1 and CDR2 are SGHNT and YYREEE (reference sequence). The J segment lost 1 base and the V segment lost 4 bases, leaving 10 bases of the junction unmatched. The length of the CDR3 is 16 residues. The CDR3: CASSDPGGVQNTEAFF. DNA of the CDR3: TGTGCCAGCAGCGACCCAGGGGGTGTACAGAACACTGAAGCTTTCTTT.

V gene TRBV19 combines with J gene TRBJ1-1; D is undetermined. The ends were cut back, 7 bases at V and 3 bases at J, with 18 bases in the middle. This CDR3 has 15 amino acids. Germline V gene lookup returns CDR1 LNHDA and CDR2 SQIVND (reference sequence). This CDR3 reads CASIRPAGVDTEAFF. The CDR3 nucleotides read TGTGCCAGTATAAGGCCTGCCGGGGTGGACACTGAAGCTTTCTTT.

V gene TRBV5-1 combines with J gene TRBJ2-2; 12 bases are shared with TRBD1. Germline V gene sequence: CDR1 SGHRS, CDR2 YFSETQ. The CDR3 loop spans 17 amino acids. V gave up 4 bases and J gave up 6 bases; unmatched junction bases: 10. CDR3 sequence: CASSRTGTGGSAGELFF. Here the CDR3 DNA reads TGCGCCAGCAGCCGAACCGGGACAGGGGGCTCGGCCGGGGAGCTGTTTTTT.

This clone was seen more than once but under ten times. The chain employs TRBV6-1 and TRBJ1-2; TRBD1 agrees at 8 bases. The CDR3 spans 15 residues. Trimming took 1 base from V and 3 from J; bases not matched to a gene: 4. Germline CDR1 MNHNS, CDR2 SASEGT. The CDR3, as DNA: TGTGCCAGCAGTGAAGGCAGGGGGCATGACTATGGCTACACCTTC. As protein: CASSEGRGHDYGYTF.

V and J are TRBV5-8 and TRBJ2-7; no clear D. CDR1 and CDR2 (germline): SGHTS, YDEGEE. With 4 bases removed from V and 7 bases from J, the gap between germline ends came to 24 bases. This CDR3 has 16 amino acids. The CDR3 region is CASSQPSVQAEGEQYF. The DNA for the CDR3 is TGTGCCAGCAGCCAACCGTCTGTCCAGGCAGAAGGAGAGCAGTACTTC.

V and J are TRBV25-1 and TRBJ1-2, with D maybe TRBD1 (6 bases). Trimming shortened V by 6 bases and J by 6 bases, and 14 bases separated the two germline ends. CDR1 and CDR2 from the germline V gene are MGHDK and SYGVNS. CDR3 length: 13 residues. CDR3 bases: TGTGCCAGCAGGTCGGGGGGCGAGAATGGCTACACCTTC. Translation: CASRSGGENGYTF.

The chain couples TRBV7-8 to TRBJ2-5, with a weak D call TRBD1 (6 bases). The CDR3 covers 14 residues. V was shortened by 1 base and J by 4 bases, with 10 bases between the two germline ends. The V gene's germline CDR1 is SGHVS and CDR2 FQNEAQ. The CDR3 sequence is CASSLVGGGETQYF. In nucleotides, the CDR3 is TGTGCCAGCAGCTTAGTAGGGGGTGGAGAGACCCAGTACTTC.

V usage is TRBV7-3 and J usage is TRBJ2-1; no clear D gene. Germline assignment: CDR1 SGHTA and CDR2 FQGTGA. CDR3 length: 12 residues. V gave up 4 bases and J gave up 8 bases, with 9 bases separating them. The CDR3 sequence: CASSSPSDEQFF. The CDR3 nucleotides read TGTGCCAGCAGCTCCCCTAGTGATGAGCAGTTCTTC.

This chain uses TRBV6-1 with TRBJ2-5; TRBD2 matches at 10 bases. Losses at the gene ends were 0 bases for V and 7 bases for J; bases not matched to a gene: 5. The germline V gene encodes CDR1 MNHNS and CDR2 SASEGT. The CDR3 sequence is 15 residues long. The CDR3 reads CASSEAIAGGGTQYF. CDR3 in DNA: TGTGCCAGCAGTGAAGCGATAGCGGGAGGAGGGACCCAGTACTTC.

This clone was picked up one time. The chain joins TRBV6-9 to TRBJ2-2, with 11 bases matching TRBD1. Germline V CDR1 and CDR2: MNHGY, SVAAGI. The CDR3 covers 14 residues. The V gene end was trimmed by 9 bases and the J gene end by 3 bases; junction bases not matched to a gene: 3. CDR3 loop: CARRTGGDTGELFF. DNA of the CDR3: TGTGCCAGAAGGACAGGGGGCGACACCGGGGAGCTGTTTTTT.

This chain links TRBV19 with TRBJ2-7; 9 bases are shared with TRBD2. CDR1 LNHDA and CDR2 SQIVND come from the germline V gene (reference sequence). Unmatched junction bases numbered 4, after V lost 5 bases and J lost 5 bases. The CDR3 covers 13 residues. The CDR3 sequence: CASSLASGNEQYF. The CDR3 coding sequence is TGTGCCAGTAGTTTGGCTAGCGGGAACGAGCAGTACTTC.

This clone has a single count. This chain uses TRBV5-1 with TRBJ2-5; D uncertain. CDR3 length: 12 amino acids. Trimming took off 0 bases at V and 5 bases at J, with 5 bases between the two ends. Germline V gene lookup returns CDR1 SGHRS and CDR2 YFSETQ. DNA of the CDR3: TGCGCCAGCAGCTTGGCCGAGGAGACCCAGTACTTC. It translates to CASSLAEETQYF. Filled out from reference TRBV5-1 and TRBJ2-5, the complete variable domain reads KAGVTQTPRYLIKTRGQQVTLSCSPISGHRSVSWYQQTPGQGLQFLFEYFSETQRNKGNFPGRFSGRQFSNSRSEMNVSTLELGDSALYLCASSLAEETQYFGPGTRLLVL.

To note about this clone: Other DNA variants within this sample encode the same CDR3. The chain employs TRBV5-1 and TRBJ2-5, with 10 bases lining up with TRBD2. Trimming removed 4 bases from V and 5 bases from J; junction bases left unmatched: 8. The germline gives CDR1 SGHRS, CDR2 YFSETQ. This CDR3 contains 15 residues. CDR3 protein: CASSLLAGVGETQYF. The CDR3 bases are TGCGCCAGCAGCCTTCTAGCGGGAGTGGGGGAGACCCAGTACTTC.

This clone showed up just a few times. The chain's CDR3 is CASSPTSGSYEQFF. The DNA of the CDR3 is TGTGCCAGCAGCCCGACTAGCGGGAGCTATGAGCAGTTCTTC. The chain combines TRBV11-2 with TRBJ2-1, with TRBD2 identical over 12 bases. Germline CDR1 reads SGHAT; CDR2 reads FQNNGV. CDR3 size: 14 residues. Unmatched junction bases numbered 4, after V lost 5 bases and J lost 8 bases.

The CDR3 loop reads CSGASFYEQFF. The CDR3 DNA reads TGCAGTGGAGCTAGCTTCTATGAGCAGTTCTTC. This chain links TRBV20-1 with TRBJ2-1, with a weak D call TRBD2 (5 bases). V gave up 7 bases and J gave up 8 bases, with 12 bases separating them. CDR1 is DFQATT and CDR2 is SNEGSKA in the germline V gene (reference sequence). The CDR3 contains 11 residues.

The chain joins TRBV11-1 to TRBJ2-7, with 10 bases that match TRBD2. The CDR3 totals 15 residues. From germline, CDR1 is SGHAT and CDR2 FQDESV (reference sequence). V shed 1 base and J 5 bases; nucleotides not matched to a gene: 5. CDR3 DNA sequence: TGTGCCAGCAGCTTAGAGACTAGCGGGTTCCACGAGCAGTACTTC. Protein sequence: CASSLETSGFHEQYF.

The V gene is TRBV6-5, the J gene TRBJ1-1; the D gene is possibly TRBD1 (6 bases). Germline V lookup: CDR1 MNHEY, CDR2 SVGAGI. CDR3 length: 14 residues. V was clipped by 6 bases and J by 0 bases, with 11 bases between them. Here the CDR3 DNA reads TGTGCCAGCAGGTTAAGGGACATGAACACTGAAGCTTTCTTT. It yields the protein CASRLRDMNTEAFF.

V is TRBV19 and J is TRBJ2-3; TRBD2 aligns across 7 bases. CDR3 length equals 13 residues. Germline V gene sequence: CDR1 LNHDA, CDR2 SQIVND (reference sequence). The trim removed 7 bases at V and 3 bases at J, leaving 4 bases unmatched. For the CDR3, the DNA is TGTGCCAGTAAAGGACTAGGGACAGATACGCAGTATTTT. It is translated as CASKGLGTDTQYF. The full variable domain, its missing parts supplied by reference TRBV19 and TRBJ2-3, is DGGITQSPKYLFRKEGQNVTLSCEQNLNHDAMYWYRQDPGQGLRLIYYSQIVNDFQKGDIAEGYSVSREKKESFPLTVTSAQKNPTAFYLCASKGLGTDTQYFGPGTRLTVL.

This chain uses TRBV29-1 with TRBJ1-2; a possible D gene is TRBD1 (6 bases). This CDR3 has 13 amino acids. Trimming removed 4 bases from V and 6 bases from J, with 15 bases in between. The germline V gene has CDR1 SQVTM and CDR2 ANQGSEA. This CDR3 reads CSVGTEGSNGYTF. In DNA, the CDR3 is TGCAGCGTTGGGACAGAAGGGTCTAATGGCTACACCTTC.

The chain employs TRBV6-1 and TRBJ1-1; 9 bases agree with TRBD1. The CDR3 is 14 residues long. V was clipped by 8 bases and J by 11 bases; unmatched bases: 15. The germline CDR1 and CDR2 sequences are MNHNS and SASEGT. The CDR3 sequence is CASETTGGLRVAFF. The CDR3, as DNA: TGTGCCAGCGAAACGACAGGGGGACTAAGAGTGGCTTTCTTT.

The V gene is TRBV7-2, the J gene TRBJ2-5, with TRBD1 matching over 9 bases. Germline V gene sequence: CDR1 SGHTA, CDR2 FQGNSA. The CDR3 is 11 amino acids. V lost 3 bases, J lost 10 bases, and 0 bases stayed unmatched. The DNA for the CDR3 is TGTGCCAGCAGCTTGACAGGGGGCCAGTACTTC. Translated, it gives CASSLTGGQYF.

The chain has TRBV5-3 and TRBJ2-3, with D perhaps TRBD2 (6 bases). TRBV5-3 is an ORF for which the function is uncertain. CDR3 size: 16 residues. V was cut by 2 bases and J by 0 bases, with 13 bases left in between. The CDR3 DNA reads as TGTGCCAGAAGCTTATTCGGACTACCTAGCACAGATACGCAGTATTTT. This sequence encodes CARSLFGLPSTDTQYF.